This passage covers 22 T cell receptor beta chains from one sample sequenced in a study of T-cell reconstitution after alpha-beta-depleted transplantation in children. For TCRbeta, the library was prepared with unique molecular identifiers. TCRdb redid the calling of the PCR reads with MiXCR, one entry per CDR3 protein. The table lists about 580,000 distinct CDR3 sequences, approximately 22% of them singletons. Sequencing was performed on PBMCs, mostly from graft donor cells, taken 360 days after TCRalphabeta/CD19-depleted stem cell transplant. The receptors stem from a boy less than two years old who had a stem cell transplant for acute myeloid leukemia, so the T cells may come from the graft donor.

This clonotype was counted only a few times. The genes are TRBV10-3 and TRBJ1-1, with D possibly being TRBD1 (6 bases). CDR3 size: 13 residues. Germline CDR1 is ENHRY and CDR2 is SYGVKD. Trimming shortened V by 6 bases and J by 1 base, and 9 bases separated the two germline ends. CDR3 coding DNA: TGTGCCATCAGAGAGGACAGGAACACTGAAGCTTTCTTT. Encoded protein: CAIREDRNTEAFF.

The J gene is TRBJ2-5, the V gene TRBV27; D may correspond to TRBD1 or TRBD2 (6 bases each). The CDR3 runs 14 residues. Germline V lookup: CDR1 MNHEY, CDR2 SMNVEV (reference sequence). Trimming removed 5 bases at V and 5 bases at J, with 15 bases between. The CDR3: CASSRWGAEETQYF. The CDR3 DNA reads as TGTGCCAGCAGTAGGTGGGGGGCCGAGGAGACCCAGTACTTC.

This chain connects TRBV20-1 to TRBJ2-6; TRBD2 might be the D (6 bases). CDR3 size: 16 residues. CDR1 and CDR2 from the germline V gene are DFQATT and SNEGSKA (reference sequence). The ends were cut back, 4 bases at V and 0 bases at J, with 13 bases in the middle. In DNA form, the CDR3 reads TGCAGTGCTACTGGGGACTCCCTCTCTGGGGCCAACGTCCTGACTTTC. This encodes CSATGDSLSGANVLTF.

The chain carries TRBV7-8 and TRBJ2-2, with D perhaps TRBD2 (5 bases). The CDR3 totals 14 residues. Looked up from germline, CDR1 is SGHVS and CDR2 is FQNEAQ. V was shortened by 5 bases and J by 4 bases, with 11 bases between the two germline ends. The CDR3 is CASSPLVGTGELFF. The CDR3 bases are TGTGCCAGCAGCCCACTAGTGGGCACCGGGGAGCTGTTTTTT.

This clonotype was detected ten times or more. This chain links TRBV12-3 or TRBV12-4 with TRBJ2-2; D ambiguous. V was pared by 6 bases and J by 1 base, with 9 bases between. The CDR3 length is 14 residues. CDR3 nucleotide sequence: TGTGCCAGCAGCCCGGACGGGAACACCGGGGAGCTGTTTTTT. Translating gives CASSPDGNTGELFF.

This clonotype has only a few counts. This sequence joins TRBV5-1 and TRBJ2-5; a possible D gene is TRBD1 (5 bases). CDR3 length: 14 amino acids. Germline V gene data show CDR1 as SGHRS and CDR2 as YFSETQ. V was clipped by 2 bases and J by 5 bases, with 13 bases between them. CDR3 in DNA: TGCGCCAGCAGCTTCCAAGGGGATCGGGAGACCCAGTACTTC. As protein: CASSFQGDRETQYF.

This clonotype was seen a few times. This chain connects TRBV6-5 to TRBJ1-2, with a weak D call TRBD1 (6 bases). Trimming left V 6 bases short and J 7 bases short, with 15 bases between. CDR1 and CDR2 (germline): MNHEY, SVGAGI. This CDR3 has 13 residues. CDR3 residues: CASSRGQGFGYTF. The CDR3 DNA sequence: TGTGCCAGCAGCCGGGGCCAGGGGTTTGGCTACACCTTC.

J is TRBJ1-1 and V is TRBV10-3, with TRBD1 as a possible D gene (6 bases). Germline V gene lookup returns CDR1 ENHRY and CDR2 SYGVKD. The V and J ends lost 3 bases and 3 bases respectively, with 11 bases between them. This CDR3 has 14 amino acids. CDR3 in amino acids: CAISEPGAHTEAFF. CDR3 nucleotide sequence: TGTGCCATCAGTGAACCGGGGGCGCACACTGAAGCTTTCTTT.

This rearrangement joins TRBV29-1 to TRBJ1-5; 7 nucleotides align to TRBD1. V lost 4 bases to trimming and J lost 0 bases; unmatched junction nucleotides: 9. Per germline, CDR1 SQVTM and CDR2 ANQGSEA. This CDR3 has 16 residues. The chain's CDR3 is CSVAVGTDLSNQPQHF. The CDR3 DNA follows: TGCAGCGTTGCAGTCGGGACAGATCTTAGCAATCAGCCCCAGCATTTT.

Ten or more counts support this clonotype. The V gene is TRBV7-9, the J gene TRBJ2-3; perhaps TRBD2 as D (6 bases). The CDR3 has 16 residues. V gave up 4 bases and J gave up 3 bases, with 17 bases separating them. CDR1 SEHNR and CDR2 FQNEAQ come from the germline V gene (reference sequence). CDR3: CASSSPGLAITDTQYF. The CDR3 DNA follows: TGTGCCAGCAGCTCCCCTGGGCTAGCGATAACAGATACGCAGTATTTT.

In this sample, this clonotype turned up many times. The V gene is TRBV28, the J gene TRBJ2-2; weak D call: TRBD1 (5 bases). This CDR3 is built from 17 residues. The germline V and J ends were trimmed by 4 bases and 3 bases, with 18 bases remaining between them. Germline assignment: CDR1 MDHEN and CDR2 SYDVKM. This chain's CDR3 is CASSSIGDKGYTGELFF. The CDR3 nucleotides are TGTGCCAGCAGTTCTATAGGGGATAAGGGTTACACCGGGGAGCTGTTTTTT. Based on the CDR3 plus reference TRBV28 and TRBJ2-2, the full variable domain is DVKVTQSSRYLVKRTGEKVFLECVQDMDHENMFWYRQDPGLGLRLIYFSYDVKMKEKGDIPEGYSVSREKKERFSLILESASTNQTSMYLCASSSIGDKGYTGELFFGEGSRLTVL.

This clonotype was recorded many times. The chain employs TRBV25-1 and TRBJ2-1, with D uncertain. CDR1 and CDR2 from the germline V gene are MGHDK and SYGVNS. V was pared by 1 base and J by 4 bases, with 14 bases between. The CDR3 has 16 residues. CDR3 region: CASSESNENLYNEQFF. The DNA for the CDR3 is TGTGCCAGCAGTGAATCGAACGAGAACTTATACAATGAGCAGTTCTTC. The variable domain in full, with the rest retrieved from reference TRBV25-1 and TRBJ2-1, is EADIYQTPRYLVIGTGKKITLECSQTMGHDKMYWYQQDPGMELHLIHYSYGVNSTEKGDLSSESTVSRIRTEHFPLTLESARPSHTSQYLCASSESNENLYNEQFFGPGTRLTVL.

This clonotype was seen a few times. The chain couples TRBV4-3 to TRBJ1-2; 9 nucleotides agree with TRBD1. The CDR3 runs to 15 residues. After removal of 2 bases from V and 4 bases from J, the junction contained 5 bases not matched to a gene. From germline, CDR1 is LGHNA and CDR2 YSLEER. The CDR3 DNA follows: TGCGCCAGCAGCCAATGGGACAGGGTTCTCTATGGCTACACCTTC. Its protein product is CASSQWDRVLYGYTF.

The V call is TRBV20-1, the J call TRBJ1-1; D is uncertain. Trimming left V 3 bases short and J 3 bases short, with 11 bases between. CDR3 length: 13 residues. Germline loops: CDR1 DFQATT, CDR2 SNEGSKA (reference sequence). The CDR3 DNA follows: TGCAGTGCTAGGCCCAGTGCCGACACTGAAGCTTTCTTT. This codes for CSARPSADTEAFF.

V is TRBV6-1 and J is TRBJ2-5; 9 bases are shared with TRBD1. CDR1 and CDR2 (germline): MNHNS, SASEGT. V gave up 7 bases and J gave up 2 bases; unmatched junction bases: 2. CDR3 size: 13 residues. CDR3 bases: TGTGCCAGCACGGGGACAGGGCAAGAGACCCAGTACTTC. As protein: CASTGTGQETQYF.

This chain uses TRBV13 with TRBJ2-7; either TRBD1 or TRBD2 may fit D (5 bases each). The V and J ends lost 5 bases and 0 bases respectively, with 11 bases between them. CDR1 is PRHDT, CDR2 FYEKMQ, per germline (reference sequence). CDR3 length equals 14 residues. CDR3 in amino acids: CASSPGPSSYEQYV. The CDR3 coding sequence is TGTGCCAGCAGCCCGGGACCCAGCTCCTACGAGCAGTACGTC.

V usage is TRBV20-1 and J usage is TRBJ2-7; possibly TRBD2 for D (5 bases). Trimming shortened V by 1 base and J by 2 bases, and 9 bases separated the two germline ends. The CDR3 consists of 13 residues. Germline values: CDR1 DFQATT, CDR2 SNEGSKA (reference sequence). As DNA, the CDR3 is TGCAGTGCTAGAGGCGAGGGTCCCTACGAGCAGTACTTC. Amino acids: CSARGEGPYEQYF.

The table lists this clonotype with many counts. This rearrangement joins TRBV20-1 to TRBJ2-2; no clear D. Trimming removed 0 bases at V and 6 bases at J, with 8 bases between. Germline CDR1 DFQATT, CDR2 SNEGSKA (reference sequence). The CDR3 has 13 amino acids. The CDR3 loop reads CSARDIRAGELFF. DNA for the CDR3: TGCAGTGCTAGAGATATTCGGGCCGGGGAGCTGTTTTTT.

This clonotype has just a few counts. This rearrangement joins TRBV7-9 to TRBJ2-1; the match to TRBD1 covers 7 bases. This CDR3 has 15 amino acids. Germline lookup yields CDR1 SEHNR and CDR2 FQNEAQ (reference sequence). The V gene end was trimmed by 2 bases and the J gene end by 8 bases; junction bases not matched to a gene: 9. The CDR3 DNA sequence: TGTGCCAGCAGCTTACCAATAACAGGGGCCCATGAGCAGTTCTTC. Its protein product is CASSLPITGAHEQFF.

This clonotype was counted at least ten times. The chain has TRBV29-1 and TRBJ2-3; 11 bases line up with TRBD2. CDR1 is SQVTM, CDR2 ANQGSEA, per germline. The CDR3 length is 13 residues. V lost 6 bases to trimming and J lost 9 bases; unmatched junction nucleotides: 8. In DNA form, the CDR3 reads TGCAGCGTCTTAGCGGGGGGGCCTGGGACGCAGTATTTT. Its translation: CSVLAGGPGTQYF.

This clonotype was found a few times. V and J are TRBV20-1 and TRBJ1-5; D possibly corresponds to TRBD1 (5 bases). V lost 0 bases to trimming and J lost 11 bases, with 23 bases between them. The germline CDR1 and CDR2 sequences are DFQATT and SNEGSKA (reference sequence). The CDR3 sequence is 16 residues long. The CDR3 nucleotides are TGCAGTGCTAGAGACGAAGTGCAGGTTCTAAGAGGGGCCCAGCATTTT. The encoded protein is CSARDEVQVLRGAQHF.

This clonotype has just a few counts. This chain links TRBV12-3 or TRBV12-4 with TRBJ2-7; possibly TRBD1 for D (6 bases). CDR3 length equals 15 residues. The V and J ends lost 1 base and 2 bases respectively, with 12 bases between them. CDR3 coding DNA: TGTGCCAGCAGTTTAGTACCAGGGGAAACCTACGAGCAGTACTTC. It codes for CASSLVPGETYEQYF.